Below are 30 T cell receptor beta chains sequenced from a single sample in a study of T cell repertoires in cytomegalovirus infection. TCRdb called the reads again in MiXCR, with one record for every CDR3 protein. Among 700,000 to 850,000 distinct CDR3 sequences, 30% to 35% were seen once, and the ten largest hold around an eighth. Their target antigens are unknown. The source material was cultured CD8+ T cells from PBMCs, sampled from culture after CMV antigen stimulation. Source of these receptors: a human donor in good health (CMV status not recorded). Some clones in this sample may be carry-over from other donors' samples.

The rearrangement uses TRBV27 and TRBJ2-4; tentative D call: TRBD1 (6 bases). This CDR3 has 12 residues. Germline CDR1 and CDR2: MNHEY and SMNVEV (reference sequence). Trimming left V 10 bases short and J 6 bases short, with 13 bases between. CDR3: CATTGHLNIQYF. CDR3 DNA sequence: TGTGCCACAACGGGACATCTAAACATTCAGTACTTC.

The CDR3 DNA reads TGTGCCAGCAGCTCCCGTAGTAGCGGGGGGTTTGGGGAGCAGTTCTTC. Amino acids: CASSSRSSGGFGEQFF. The chain combines TRBV7-9 with TRBJ2-1, with 10 bases lining up with TRBD2. With V trimmed by 4 bases and J by 10 bases, 13 bases remained unmatched. Germline V gene sequence: CDR1 SEHNR, CDR2 FQNEAQ (reference sequence). This CDR3 spans 16 amino acids.

This clonotype was found a few times. V and J are TRBV6-6 and TRBJ1-1; perhaps TRBD1 as D (5 bases). V was trimmed by 6 bases and J by 7 bases, leaving 15 bases between them. Germline values: CDR1 MNHNY, CDR2 SVGAGI (reference sequence). The CDR3 totals 13 residues. The CDR3 region has the DNA TGTGCCAGCAGATATCAACAGGTCGATGAAGCTTTCTTT. As protein: CASRYQQVDEAFF.

This clonotype was detected only a few times. The chain joins TRBV6-6 to TRBJ1-5; a weak D match, TRBD1 (5 bases). V lost 2 bases and J 4 bases, leaving 12 bases between the germline ends. The CDR3 totals 15 residues. Germline V CDR1 and CDR2: MNHNY, SVGAGI (reference sequence). CDR3 in amino acids: CASSYLPQGNQPQHF. CDR3 DNA sequence: TGTGCCAGCAGTTACCTACCCCAGGGAAATCAGCCCCAGCATTTT.

This clonotype was counted only a few times. V usage is TRBV7-9 and J usage is TRBJ1-2; perhaps TRBD1 as D (6 bases). The germline gives CDR1 SEHNR, CDR2 FQNEAQ (reference sequence). V was trimmed by 5 bases and J by 6 bases, leaving 16 bases between them. The CDR3 totals 14 residues. The CDR3 DNA is TGTGCCAGCAGCCCCGGGGGGGGGCAAAATGGCTACACCTTC. It codes for CASSPGGGQNGYTF.

The J gene is TRBJ1-1, the V gene TRBV28; a possible D gene is TRBD1 (5 bases). Trimming took 4 bases from V and 1 from J, leaving 19 bases between them. The CDR3 is 17 residues long. Per germline, CDR1 MDHEN and CDR2 SYDVKM. DNA for the CDR3: TGTGCCAGCAGTTCCCCGGTACTAACCAGGGAGAACACTGAAGCTTTCTTT. Amino acids: CASSSPVLTRENTEAFF.

This clonotype was counted a few times. V usage is TRBV7-6 and J usage is TRBJ2-2; 8 bases agree with TRBD1. Per the germline V gene, CDR1 is SGHVS and CDR2 is FNYEAQ. The CDR3 covers 15 residues. Trimming took 4 bases from V and 4 from J; bases not matched to a gene: 5. CDR3 sequence: CASSSKTGVTGELFF. CDR3 DNA sequence: TGTGCCAGCAGCTCAAAGACAGGGGTCACCGGGGAGCTGTTTTTT.

J is TRBJ1-3 and V is TRBV19; the D is unclear. The V gene lost 7 bases and the J gene lost 0 bases, with 13 bases spanning the gap. CDR3 length: 15 amino acids. Germline V CDR1 and CDR2: LNHDA, SQIVND (reference sequence). CDR3 in DNA: TGTGCCAGTATGTACAGTGCAAGCTCTGGAAACACCATATATTTT. This encodes CASMYSASSGNTIYF. Based on the CDR3 plus reference TRBV19 and TRBJ1-3, the full variable domain is DGGITQSPKYLFRKEGQNVTLSCEQNLNHDAMYWYRQDPGQGLRLIYYSQIVNDFQKGDIAEGYSVSREKKESFPLTVTSAQKNPTAFYLCASMYSASSGNTIYFGEGSWLTVV.

This clonotype turned up a few times. The chain recombines TRBV25-1 with TRBJ1-1; D gene unclear. Trimming left V 3 bases short and J 6 bases short, with 11 bases between. CDR3 length equals 13 residues. CDR1 MGHDK and CDR2 SYGVNS come from the germline V gene. DNA for the CDR3: TGTGCCAGCAGTGATTCTGTAAGGGCTGAAGCTTTCTTT. Translating it yields CASSDSVRAEAFF.

This clonotype has at least ten counts. The chain couples TRBV12-3 or TRBV12-4 to TRBJ1-4; D is ambiguous. Trimming took 5 bases from V and 0 from J, leaving 7 bases between them. This CDR3 is built from 14 residues. CDR3 in amino acids: CASSPSATNEKLFF. DNA of the CDR3: TGTGCCAGCAGTCCCTCTGCAACTAATGAAAAACTGTTTTTT.

In this sample, this clonotype turned up a few times. The chain links TRBV14 to TRBJ1-5; TRBD1 is a possible D gene (6 bases). CDR3 length: 14 amino acids. V lost 3 bases, J lost 3 bases, and 9 bases lay in between. CDR1 and CDR2 (germline): SGHDN, FVKESK. CDR3 loop: CASSHTGHNQPQHF. The CDR3 nucleotides are TGTGCCAGCAGCCACACAGGGCACAATCAGCCCCAGCATTTT.

The chain carries TRBV19 and TRBJ2-2; 7 positions match TRBD2. The CDR3 runs 17 residues. Germline V gives CDR1 LNHDA, CDR2 SQIVND (reference sequence). V dropped 6 bases and J dropped 1; count of bases not matched to a gene: 11. CDR3 in DNA: TGTGCCAGTAGATCCTCCTGGGAGGGGATGAACACCGGGGAGCTGTTTTTT. Its protein product is CASRSSWEGMNTGELFF.

The chain joins TRBV7-6 to TRBJ2-1, with 7 bases identical to TRBD1. The CDR3 covers 15 residues. The germline CDR1 and CDR2 sequences are SGHVS and FNYEAQ. J lost 6 bases, V lost 5 bases, and 10 bases had no gene match. CDR3 sequence reads: CASSPRSDRSNEQFF. Here the CDR3 DNA reads TGTGCCAGCAGCCCCCGCTCGGACAGGAGCAATGAGCAGTTCTTC.

The chain has TRBV4-1 and TRBJ2-3, with D perhaps assigned TRBD1 or TRBD2 (5 bases each). With 3 bases removed from V and 1 base from J, the gap between germline ends came to 17 bases. CDR1 and CDR2 from the germline V gene are MGHRA and YSYEKL. CDR3 size: 17 residues. The CDR3 is CASSHPRDLLGTDTQYF. In DNA, the CDR3 is TGCGCCAGCAGCCACCCCCGGGACCTTCTTGGCACAGATACGCAGTATTTT.

A few counts support this clonotype. The chain links TRBV12-3 or TRBV12-4 to TRBJ2-7; TRBD2 is a possible D gene (6 bases). The length of the CDR3 is 18 residues. Trimming pared 6 bases from V and 2 bases from J, leaving 26 bases between. The CDR3: CASSPFPPLDGGPYEQYF. The DNA of the CDR3 is TGTGCCAGCAGCCCCTTCCCTCCTCTGGACGGGGGTCCCTACGAGCAGTACTTC.

In this sample, this clonotype turned up a few times. The V and J genes are TRBV19 and TRBJ1-1; 7 bases fit TRBD1. After removal of 10 bases from V and 4 bases from J, the junction contained 15 bases not matched to a gene. The CDR3 is made up of 15 amino acids. CDR1 is LNHDA and CDR2 is SQIVND in the germline V gene (reference sequence). This chain's CDR3 is CATAYPEGAGTEAFF. CDR3 nucleotide sequence: TGTGCCACCGCATACCCTGAGGGGGCAGGCACTGAAGCTTTCTTT. Combining the CDR3 with reference TRBV19 and TRBJ1-1 gives the whole variable domain DGGITQSPKYLFRKEGQNVTLSCEQNLNHDAMYWYRQDPGQGLRLIYYSQIVNDFQKGDIAEGYSVSREKKESFPLTVTSAQKNPTAFYLCATAYPEGAGTEAFFGQGTRLTVV.

This clonotype was detected a few times. The chain carries TRBV6-1 and TRBJ2-1; 8 bases match TRBD1. V shed 6 bases, J shed 7 bases, and the junction held 5 bases outside the gene matches. Looked up from germline, CDR1 is MNHNS and CDR2 is SASEGT. The CDR3 has 13 amino acids. CDR3 DNA: TGTGCCAGCAGACAGGGGGGAATGAATGAGCAGTTCTTC. This sequence encodes CASRQGGMNEQFF.

This clonotype occurred many times. The V call is TRBV12-3 or TRBV12-4, the J call TRBJ2-5; 11 nucleotides align to TRBD2. The junction had 3 bases not matched to a gene; V was cut back by 6 bases and J by 3 bases. This CDR3 has 14 amino acids. CDR3 loop: CASSPTSGEETQYF. In DNA, the CDR3 is TGTGCCAGCAGCCCGACTAGCGGGGAAGAGACCCAGTACTTC.

In this sample, this clonotype turned up a few times. The J gene is TRBJ2-5, the V gene TRBV28; a possible D gene is TRBD2 (6 bases). V dropped 6 bases and J dropped 1 base, with 12 bases sitting between them. Germline V gives CDR1 MDHEN, CDR2 SYDVKM. CDR3 length: 14 residues. CDR3 sequence reads: CASSKGLSQETQYF. CDR3 sequence (DNA): TGTGCCAGCAGCAAGGGACTTTCCCAAGAGACCCAGTACTTC.

This CDR3 is CASSEGQGIKSPLHF. CDR3 DNA: TGCGCCAGCAGCGAGGGACAGGGGATCAAGTCACCCCTCCACTTT. The chain couples TRBV5-1 to TRBJ1-6; 10 bases line up with TRBD1. The CDR3 extends over 15 amino acids. The germline V gene encodes CDR1 SGHRS and CDR2 YFSETQ. The ends lost 4 bases at V and 10 bases at J; junction bases unmatched: 8.

Only a few counts were recorded for this clonotype. This chain links TRBV12-3 or TRBV12-4 with TRBJ1-1; unclear D gene. V lost 6 bases and J lost 6, with 8 bases in between. The CDR3 is 11 residues long. The CDR3 DNA reads TGTGCCAGCAGGAGGGCCCCTGAAGCTTTCTTT. Translation: CASRRAPEAFF.

The chain has TRBV27 and TRBJ1-2; TRBD1 agrees at 8 bases. V trimming: 8 bases; J trimming: 10 bases; junction bases outside the gene matches: 6. Germline values: CDR1 MNHEY, CDR2 SMNVEV (reference sequence). The CDR3 is 11 residues long. DNA for the CDR3: TGTGCCAGCGGGACAGGAGATTACTACACCTTC. This gives the protein CASGTGDYYTF.

The chain has TRBV3-1 and TRBJ1-5; D unresolved. Trimming removed 0 bases from V and 10 bases from J, with 16 bases in between. In germline, CDR1 is LGHDT, CDR2 YNNKEL (reference sequence). The CDR3 is 15 residues long. This CDR3 reads CASSQDGGRGRPQHF. The CDR3, as DNA: TGTGCCAGCAGCCAAGATGGAGGCCGGGGTCGACCCCAGCATTTT.

V gene TRBV19 combines with J gene TRBJ2-7; 7 bases align to TRBD1. CDR1 LNHDA and CDR2 SQIVND come from the germline V gene (reference sequence). This CDR3 has 15 amino acids. Germline trimming cut 1 base from V and 7 bases from J; bases unmatched to any gene: 10. CDR3 sequence: CASSIGGTALKEQYF. The DNA of the CDR3 is TGTGCCAGTAGTATAGGGGGGACAGCCCTCAAGGAGCAGTACTTC.

This clonotype was counted only a few times. The chain couples TRBV6-5 to TRBJ2-1, with D uncertain. Trimming stripped 6 bases from V and 5 bases from J, with 14 bases between. Germline assignment: CDR1 MNHEY and CDR2 SVGAGI. The length of the CDR3 is 14 residues. The CDR3 spells CASSHYPYNNEQFF. The CDR3, as DNA: TGTGCCAGCAGCCACTACCCTTATAACAATGAGCAGTTCTTC.

The CDR3 DNA reads TGTGCCAGCAGTTTTCGGGGGGCCGGCAGTGAGCAGTTCTTC. This codes for CASSFRGAGSEQFF. The chain employs TRBV12-3 or TRBV12-4 and TRBJ2-1, with D maybe TRBD2 (7 bases). This CDR3 comprises 14 residues. V was clipped by 3 bases and J by 9 bases, with 15 bases between them.

This chain joins TRBV19 and TRBJ1-5; TRBD1 agrees at 7 bases. The CDR3 contains 17 residues. CDR1 and CDR2 from the germline V gene are LNHDA and SQIVND (reference sequence). The V segment lost 5 bases and the J segment 0 bases; nucleotides outside the gene matches: 10. In nucleotides, the CDR3 is TGTGCCAGTAGTGATGGACAGGCCCTGTATAGCAATCAGCCCCAGCATTTT. It specifies CASSDGQALYSNQPQHF.

The genes are TRBV4-3 and TRBJ1-2, with D maybe TRBD1 (5 bases). This CDR3 comprises 14 residues. V was shortened by 4 bases and J by 4 bases, with 13 bases between the two germline ends. CDR1 and CDR2 (germline): LGHNA, YSLEER. The DNA for the CDR3 is TGCGCCAGCAGCCCGAGCGGGGACCTCTATGGCTACACCTTC. Its protein is CASSPSGDLYGYTF.

This clonotype was counted at least ten times. CDR3: CASSLTGGGLRHDEQFF. CDR3 coding DNA: TGTGCCAGCAGCCTAACAGGGGGGGGCCTGAGGCACGATGAGCAGTTCTTC. This sequence joins TRBV7-6 and TRBJ2-1, with TRBD1 as a possible D gene (8 bases). The CDR3 totals 17 residues. The V end lost 5 bases, the J end lost 8 bases, and 25 bases lay between the germline ends. The germline CDR1 and CDR2 sequences are SGHVS and FNYEAQ.

The chain employs TRBV19 and TRBJ1-1; weak D call: TRBD1 (5 bases). The CDR3 has 14 residues. V dropped 8 bases and J dropped 4 bases, with 17 bases sitting between them. Germline V CDR1 and CDR2: LNHDA, SQIVND (reference sequence). CDR3 in amino acids: CASGWGLWGTEAFF. The CDR3 DNA follows: TGTGCCAGTGGGTGGGGACTCTGGGGCACTGAAGCTTTCTTT.